Listed here is a single TCR beta chain. Its antigen is currently unknown. The data derive from a study of identical twins. In TCRdb, the 5' RACE reads were re-called with MiXCR into one record per CDR3 protein. Altogether approximately 590,000 distinct CDR3 sequences are present, 9.6% being singletons, with the ten largest covering roughly 3%. Donors uniformly comprised healthy Caucasians. General study points: Reduced insertions were recorded for abundant cord blood beta clonotypes, with no such pattern in memory repertoires. A cross-sectional statistical analysis, not follow-up of the same donors, supported the conclusions.

J was trimmed by 2 bases and V by 4 bases; bases with no gene match: 6. CDR3 length equals 14 residues. The germline V gene has CDR1 SQVTM and CDR2 ANQGSEA. These data also formed part of another study, on yellow fever vaccine responses in identical twins.

The sequencing sample was made of PBMCs. The source of this sequence is a woman aged 18-30 years in good health. The genes are TRBV29-1 and TRBJ2-7; TRBD1 aligns across 9 bases. Here the CDR3 reads CSVGGQGMTYEQYF. CDR3 bases: TGCAGCGTTGGCGGACAGGGGATGACCTACGAGCAGTACTTC.